This record covers a single T cell receptor beta chain. The CDR3 totals 16 residues. Germline CDR1 MDHEN, CDR2 SYDVKM. V lost 0 bases, J lost 7 bases, and 4 bases stayed unmatched. The study drew participants aged about 18 to 89 years from around 24 US areas. Someone with COVID-19 had been met by exposed participants within 2 weeks before study entry. The data originate from a study of blood T cell repertoires in COVID-19. Whole-study context: Sources were T cells, B-cell-depleted T cells, or PBMCs; the material itself was cDNA or gDNA.

Authors' processing steps: Amplification of reference gene primers was used by the study to estimate nucleated cell counts. The repertoire was sequenced with immunoSEQ multiplex PCR; TCRdb's copy has only in-frame clones and lacks some. V and J calls and clone size are given by that table; D and trimming were obtained from the DNA. The sample records approximately 250,000 clones, about 91% being singletons. This TCR was sampled from a man between 40 and 49 years old who had been exposed to COVID-19. The rearrangement uses TRBV28 and TRBJ2-2; 11 bases agree with TRBD2. The source material was PBMCs or T cells enriched from blood (not recorded which). Here the CDR3 DNA reads TGTGCCAGCAGTTTATGGACTAGCGGGATTGACGGGGAGCTGTTTTTT. This gives the protein CASSLWTSGIDGELFF.